This T cell receptor (beta chain) emerged from a study of CD8 T cells in Susac syndrome. Germline CDR1 and CDR2: LGHDT and YNNKEL (reference sequence). The length of the CDR3 is 16 residues. With 4 bases removed from V and 4 bases from J, the gap between germline ends came to 19 bases. Points on this clonotype: Its antigen is as yet unknown.

Controls matched for age and sex were healthy donors. FACS enriched CD8+ TEMRA cells, while bulk CD8+ and CD4+ were negatively isolated. Random hexamers served to reverse transcribe about 0.5 to 1 ug RNA. MiXCR was run by TCRdb on the immunoSEQ multiplex PCR reads, yielding one entry per CDR3 protein. Of 45,000 to 60,000 distinct CDR3 sequences listed, over 90% are singletons. Study-level points and caveats: The relatively small number of individuals in the TCR sequencing and HLA analysis was acknowledged by the study.

This receptor was identified in a human donor in good health. The genes are TRBV3-1 and TRBJ2-5; D uncertain. Sequenced input: CD8+ T cells from PBMCs. The CDR3 here is CASSPSSVRLSETQYF. CDR3 nucleotide sequence: TGTGCCAGCAGCCCTTCGAGTGTTCGACTGTCAGAGACCCAGTACTTC.